The entry below describes one T cell receptor (beta chain). This sample was taken from a study of T cell responses to AZD1222 COVID-19 vaccine. This table comes from immunoSEQ multiplex PCR, and its TCRdb copy is limited to in-frame clones, with some not included. The table has around 150,000 clones, 90% to 95% seen once; the top ten hold 1% to 1.5%. From germline, CDR1 is SNHLY and CDR2 FYNNEI. Trimming shortened V by 2 bases and J by 8 bases, and 9 bases separated the two germline ends. CDR3 length equals 12 residues. Sequenced material: peripheral blood, taken 28 days after the second AZD1222 dose. This sequence was found in an adult who received the AZD1222 COVID-19 vaccine. The rearrangement joins TRBV2 to TRBJ1-1; the D is unclear. This CDR3 reads CASSEMTAEAFF. Written as DNA, the CDR3 is TGTGCCAGCAGTGAAATGACGGCCGAAGCTTTCTTT.